The 18 T cell receptor beta chains listed next were all sequenced from one sample in a study of blood T cell repertoires in COVID-19 (dated by TCRdb to the early 2020s). The library came from the immunoSEQ multiplex PCR assay. What TCRdb holds here is the immuneACCESS table cut down to in-frame rearrangements. Part of the clones is not present; checked against another copy, under half of the missing clones reflect an unresolved V gene, and the others are unexplained. The sample table records under 20,000 clones; roughly 88% of these occur just once. Together, the top ten hold approximately 16% of the sample. Sample: peripheral blood. These receptors were obtained from a human donor in a cohort sampled during active COVID-19.

This chain joins TRBV5-1 and TRBJ1-1; D gene ambiguous. V lost 2 bases to trimming and J lost 6 bases, with 14 bases between them. Germline V gene data show CDR1 as SGHRS and CDR2 as YFSETQ. The CDR3 loop spans 14 amino acids. DNA of the CDR3: TGCGCCAGCAGCTTAACTGGCAGGTTCCCTGAAGCTTTCTTT. Encoded protein: CASSLTGRFPEAFF.

This sequence joins TRBV7-3 and TRBJ2-1; D is possibly TRBD1 (6 bases). The length of the CDR3 is 15 residues. Between the trimmed V and J ends, which lost 6 bases and 4 bases, there was a span of 16 bases. The germline CDR1 and CDR2 sequences are SGHTA and FQGTGA. Here the CDR3 reads CASSKQGPHYNEQFF. Here the CDR3 DNA reads TGTGCCAGCAGTAAACAGGGTCCTCATTACAATGAGCAGTTCTTC.

V gene TRBV7-3 combines with J gene TRBJ1-2, with D unresolved. Germline V gives CDR1 SGHTA, CDR2 FQGTGA. V lost 2 bases, J lost 0 bases, and 13 bases lay in between. CDR3 length: 16 residues. CDR3: CASSLGSGLANYGYTF. The CDR3 DNA reads TGTGCCAGCAGCTTAGGGAGCGGCCTAGCTAACTATGGCTACACCTTC.

The rearrangement joins TRBV3-1 (or the pseudogene TRBV3-2) to TRBJ2-1; D is uncertain. The length of the CDR3 is 19 residues. In germline, CDR1 is LGHDT, CDR2 YNNKEL (reference sequence). The V end was cut by 0 bases, the J end by 5 bases, with 23 bases between. The CDR3 coding sequence is TGTGCCAGCAGCCAAGACTACCCGACCTTAGCAAGCCAGAACAATGAGCAGTTCTTC. It codes for CASSQDYPTLASQNNEQFF.

This chain connects TRBV6-5 to TRBJ2-7; D might be TRBD2 (6 bases). The CDR3 has 13 amino acids. Germline V CDR1 and CDR2: MNHEY, SVGAGI. V was shortened by 11 bases and J by 2 bases, with 16 bases between the two germline ends. In nucleotides, the CDR3 is TGTGCCGGGGGGAGAGGGCCCACCTACGAGCAGTACTTC. Translated, it gives CAGGRGPTYEQYF.

J is TRBJ2-3 and V is TRBV18; 10 nucleotides align to TRBD2. CDR3 size: 16 residues. The V and J ends lost 5 bases and 0 bases, in that order; junction bases with no gene match: 5. The germline CDR1 and CDR2 sequences are KGHSH and LQKENI. The CDR3 sequence: CASSVRTSGSTDTQYF. The CDR3 DNA sequence: TGTGCCAGCTCAGTCCGGACTAGCGGAAGCACAGATACGCAGTATTTT.

V usage is TRBV28 and J usage is TRBJ1-2; D might be TRBD1 (6 bases). This CDR3 has 14 amino acids. The germline gives CDR1 MDHEN, CDR2 SYDVKM. V lost 3 bases to trimming and J lost 8 bases, with 16 bases between them. The CDR3 protein is CASSFLGAGWGYTF. The CDR3, as DNA: TGTGCCAGCAGTTTCTTGGGGGCCGGTTGGGGCTACACCTTC.

The chain combines TRBV19 with TRBJ2-4; possible D gene TRBD2, 5 bases. CDR1 is LNHDA and CDR2 is SQIVND in the germline V gene (reference sequence). CDR3 length: 15 amino acids. V lost 2 bases, J lost 3 bases, and 11 bases lay in between. Written as DNA, the CDR3 is TGTGCCAGTAGTATAACGCCCAGCGGCAAAAACATTCAGTACTTC. It specifies CASSITPSGKNIQYF.

J is TRBJ2-2 and V is TRBV5-4; 7 bases line up with TRBD2. The ends lost 2 bases at V and 3 bases at J; junction bases unmatched: 4. The CDR3 has 15 residues. The germline gives CDR1 SGHNT, CDR2 YYREEE (reference sequence). The CDR3 here is CASSFGLGDTGELFF. The CDR3, as DNA: TGTGCCAGCAGCTTCGGACTAGGGGACACCGGGGAGCTGTTTTTT.

The chain combines TRBV7-2 with TRBJ2-4, with a possible D match to TRBD2 (6 bases). V gave up 5 bases and J gave up 7 bases, with 15 bases separating them. CDR1 SGHTA and CDR2 FQGNSA come from the germline V gene. The CDR3 sequence is 14 residues long. For the CDR3, the DNA is TGTGCCAGCAGCCTACAGACTAGGATTAACATTCAGTACTTC. As protein: CASSLQTRINIQYF.

The chain has TRBV19 and TRBJ1-6; 7 bases are shared with TRBD1. The ends lost 4 bases at V and 7 bases at J; junction bases unmatched: 7. The germline V gene encodes CDR1 LNHDA and CDR2 SQIVND (reference sequence). This CDR3 is built from 15 residues. The CDR3 sequence: CASSTTGEANSPLHF. The CDR3 bases are TGTGCCAGTAGTACAACAGGGGAAGCCAATTCACCCCTCCACTTT.

This clone occurred a few times. The J gene is TRBJ1-2, the V gene TRBV7-9; 7 bases line up with TRBD1. Germline V lookup: CDR1 SEHNR, CDR2 FQNEAQ (reference sequence). V trimming: 4 bases; J trimming: 5 bases; junction bases outside the gene matches: 10. CDR3 length equals 15 residues. CDR3 region: CASSSTATGEYGYTF. CDR3 nucleotide sequence: TGTGCCAGCAGCTCCACGGCTACAGGGGAGTATGGCTACACCTTC. Combining the CDR3 with reference TRBV7-9 and TRBJ1-2 gives the whole variable domain DTGVSQNPRHKITKRGQNVTFRCDPISEHNRLYWYRQTLGQGPEFLTYFQNEAQLEKSRLLSDRFSAERPKGSFSTLEIQRTEQGDSAMYLCASSSTATGEYGYTFGSGTRLTVV.

CDR3 bases: TGTGCCCCCCGGGAGTTCTCTGGAAACACCATATATTTT. The encoded protein is CAPREFSGNTIYF. V is TRBV24-1 and J is TRBJ1-3; no definite D call. This CDR3 has 13 amino acids. Looked up from germline, CDR1 is KGHDR and CDR2 is SFDVKD. V was shortened by 12 bases and J by 0 bases, with 11 bases between the two germline ends.

The V call is TRBV7-3, the J call TRBJ2-7, with D possibly matching TRBD1 (5 bases). The CDR3 length is 13 residues. Deletions cut 4 bases from V and 12 bases from J, with 19 bases between. The V gene's germline CDR1 is SGHTA and CDR2 FQGTGA. The CDR3 spells CASSSSVRGLRYF. The DNA of the CDR3 is TGTGCCAGCAGCTCGTCCGTAAGGGGTCTTCGGTACTTC.

The chain has TRBV9 and TRBJ1-3; D ambiguous. Germline CDR1 is SGDLS and CDR2 is YYNGEE. The CDR3 sequence is 15 residues long. Trimming pared 2 bases from V and 0 bases from J, leaving 9 bases between. CDR3 nucleotides: TGTGCCAGCAGCGTGTACGGGAGCTCTGGAAACACCATATATTTT. Its protein product is CASSVYGSSGNTIYF.

This chain joins TRBV28 and TRBJ1-2, with 9 bases lining up with TRBD1. There are 15 residues in the CDR3. Looked up from germline, CDR1 is MDHEN and CDR2 is SYDVKM. V lost 7 bases and J lost 4; bases outside the gene matches: 10. The CDR3 loop is CASTPGQGEVYGYTF. In DNA, the CDR3 is TGTGCCAGCACCCCGGGACAGGGAGAAGTCTATGGCTACACCTTC.

The chain uses TRBV5-6 and TRBJ2-5; 10 bases line up with TRBD2. V was pared by 4 bases and J by 5 bases, with 14 bases of the junction left unmatched. This CDR3 contains 17 residues. In germline, CDR1 is SGHDT, CDR2 YYEEEE. CDR3 DNA: TGTGCCAGCAGCGGGGGGCTAGCGGGAGCGGCGAGGGAGACCCAGTACTTC. Translation: CASSGGLAGAARETQYF. Drawing the rest from reference TRBV5-6 and TRBJ2-5, the complete variable domain is DAGVTQSPTHLIKTRGQQVTLRCSPKSGHDTVSWYQQALGQGPQFIFQYYEEEERQRGNFPDRFSGHQFPNYSSELNVNALLLGDSALYLCASSGGLAGAARETQYFGPGTRLLVL.

The CDR3 sequence: CASSEGLAGGVQYF. CDR3 nucleotides: TGTGCCAGCAGCGAGGGACTAGCGGGAGGTGTGCAGTACTTC. The V call is TRBV5-4, the J call TRBJ2-7; 15 nucleotides match TRBD2. The CDR3 extends over 14 amino acids. Germline values: CDR1 SGHNT, CDR2 YYREEE (reference sequence). With V trimmed by 4 bases and J by 9 bases, 5 bases remained unmatched.